The 9 T cell receptor beta chains below were found in one sample sequenced in a study of blood T cell repertoires in COVID-19 (dated by TCRdb to the early 2020s). Preparation of the library involved the immunoSEQ multiplex PCR assay. In its TCRdb copy, this immuneACCESS table keeps in-frame sequences only and misses some clones. Where compared with another copy, unresolved V genes explain less than half of these, and the others have no known cause. For this sample there are about 200,000 clones; about 85% appear just once. 20% of the sample comes from the top ten. The source material was peripheral blood. These receptors originate from a human donor in a cohort sampled during active COVID-19.

This clone was seen a handful of times. The J gene is TRBJ1-4, the V gene TRBV5-5; D ambiguous. Germline V CDR1 and CDR2: SGHKS, YYEKEE (reference sequence). The CDR3 sequence is 17 residues long. Trimming removed 0 bases at V and 3 bases at J, with 15 bases between. CDR3 coding DNA: TGTGCCAGCAGCTTGGCTTGGACCCCGGGAGCTAATGAAAAACTGTTTTTT. Its translation is CASSLAWTPGANEKLFF.

The rearrangement joins TRBV2 to TRBJ2-7, with D possibly being TRBD1 (6 bases). V was clipped by 6 bases and J by 2 bases, with 8 bases between them. The CDR3 is 12 residues long. Germline CDR1 reads SNHLY; CDR2 reads FYNNEI. The CDR3 protein is CASRGQPYEQYF. Written as DNA, the CDR3 is TGTGCCAGCAGAGGACAGCCCTACGAGCAGTACTTC.

This clone was observed once. This chain connects TRBV5-1 to TRBJ1-4; 9 nucleotides line up with TRBD1. CDR1 and CDR2 (germline): SGHRS, YFSETQ. J was trimmed by 4 bases and V by 3 bases; bases with no gene match: 4. The CDR3 sequence is 15 residues long. CDR3 DNA: TGCGCCAGCAGCTCCGGGACAGGGTATAATGAAAAACTGTTTTTT. Protein product: CASSSGTGYNEKLFF.

The chain uses TRBV11-3 and TRBJ2-3, with a possible D match to TRBD2 (7 bases). The V gene's germline CDR1 is SGHNT and CDR2 YENEEA. The CDR3 length is 17 residues. Trimming removed 5 bases from V and 0 bases from J, with 18 bases in between. CDR3 DNA sequence: TGTGCCAGCAGCCCCGGGATCGCGGGGGCTAGCACAGATACGCAGTATTTT. It is translated as CASSPGIAGASTDTQYF.

This rearrangement joins TRBV5-1 to TRBJ1-1, with 7 bases identical to TRBD1. From germline, CDR1 is SGHRS and CDR2 YFSETQ. This CDR3 is built from 15 residues. V dropped 1 base and J dropped 0; count of bases not matched to a gene: 3. CDR3 in amino acids: CASSLWGQLNTEAFF. CDR3 DNA sequence: TGCGCCAGCAGCTTGTGGGGACAGTTGAACACTGAAGCTTTCTTT.

This chain links TRBV6-6 with TRBJ1-2; D is perhaps TRBD1 (5 bases). The V and J ends lost 8 bases and 4 bases respectively, with 17 bases between them. Germline CDR1 MNHNY, CDR2 SVGAGI (reference sequence). The CDR3 has 14 amino acids. CDR3 DNA: TGTGCCAGCGCCCCCAGACAGTTGAGCTATGGCTACACCTTC. Translating gives CASAPRQLSYGYTF.

This clone has only a few counts. The rearrangement joins TRBV5-1 to TRBJ1-2; D call uncertain. CDR3 length: 12 residues. The germline CDR1 and CDR2 sequences are SGHRS and YFSETQ. V shed 7 bases and J shed 4 bases, with 11 bases lying between them. For the CDR3, the DNA is TGCGCCAGCCGGGATCTTCGCTATGGCTACACCTTC. Protein: CASRDLRYGYTF.

The CDR3 loop is CASSARQANYGYTF. The CDR3 coding sequence is TGTGCCAGCAGCGCCCGACAGGCTAACTATGGCTACACCTTC. V is TRBV9 and J is TRBJ1-2; D possibly corresponds to TRBD1 (6 bases). Germline V gives CDR1 SGDLS, CDR2 YYNGEE. Trimming left V 3 bases short and J 0 bases short, with 9 bases between. The CDR3 is made up of 14 amino acids.

This chain joins TRBV28 and TRBJ2-5; D is perhaps TRBD2 (5 bases). Trimming removed 6 bases from V and 4 bases from J, with 18 bases in between. The CDR3 totals 15 residues. Germline CDR1 is MDHEN and CDR2 is SYDVKM. The CDR3 DNA sequence: TGTGCCAGCAGCCTACCCCCACTAGACCGAGAGACCCAGTACTTC. It codes for CASSLPPLDRETQYF.